Following are 23 T cell receptor beta chains from one sample sequenced in a study of blood T cell repertoires in COVID-19. TCRdb's copy holds only in-frame clones and misses some; the assay was immunoSEQ multiplex PCR. Of around 180,000 clones listed, around 80% are singletons. The source material was peripheral blood. The receptor set was obtained from a human donor in a cohort sampled during active COVID-19.

This clone was observed a single time. The chain joins TRBV7-9 to TRBJ1-2, with D tentatively TRBD1 (5 bases). V lost 0 bases and J lost 6, with 17 bases in between. This CDR3 has 16 residues. The germline gives CDR1 SEHNR, CDR2 FQNEAQ (reference sequence). The chain's CDR3 is CASSLAGTGVVDGYTF. CDR3 DNA sequence: TGTGCCAGCAGCTTAGCGGGTACAGGAGTCGTCGATGGCTACACCTTC. Looking up the rest from reference TRBV7-9 and TRBJ1-2 gives the full variable domain: DTGVSQNPRHKITKRGQNVTFRCDPISEHNRLYWYRQTLGQGPEFLTYFQNEAQLEKSRLLSDRFSAERPKGSFSTLEIQRTEQGDSAMYLCASSLAGTGVVDGYTFGSGTRLTVV.

The chain employs TRBV19 and TRBJ1-2, with D perhaps TRBD1 (6 bases). The CDR3 contains 15 residues. In germline, CDR1 is LNHDA, CDR2 SQIVND (reference sequence). With 3 bases removed from V and 2 bases from J, the gap between germline ends came to 13 bases. The CDR3 sequence: CASSIGHGQNYGYTF. The CDR3 coding sequence is TGTGCCAGTAGTATCGGGCATGGACAGAACTATGGCTACACCTTC.

V and J are TRBV5-1 and TRBJ1-3; 9 bases agree with TRBD1. Per the germline V gene, CDR1 is SGHRS and CDR2 is YFSETQ. V gave up 0 bases and J gave up 2 bases; unmatched junction bases: 9. The CDR3 has 18 residues. Here the CDR3 reads CASSLGVNRGRAGNTIYF. The DNA of the CDR3 is TGCGCCAGCAGCTTGGGCGTTAACAGGGGGCGAGCTGGAAACACCATATATTTT.

The chain carries TRBV7-2 and TRBJ1-2, with TRBD1 as a possible D gene (5 bases). The CDR3 is 14 residues long. Germline CDR1 is SGHTA and CDR2 is FQGNSA. V was pared by 1 base and J by 4 bases, with 10 bases between. The CDR3 spells CASSLVDRGYGYTF. CDR3 DNA: TGTGCCAGCAGCTTAGTTGATAGGGGCTATGGCTACACCTTC.

This chain connects TRBV12-3 or TRBV12-4 to TRBJ1-1, with 7 bases identical to TRBD1. CDR3 length: 13 residues. V was pared by 4 bases and J by 1 base, with 0 bases of the junction left unmatched. The CDR3 nucleotides read TGTGCCAGCAGTTGGGACAGGAACACTGAAGCTTTCTTT. Its protein is CASSWDRNTEAFF.

The chain carries TRBV29-1 and TRBJ2-7; D unclear. Trimming pared 3 bases from V and 2 bases from J, leaving 8 bases between. The CDR3 sequence is 12 residues long. Germline assignment: CDR1 SQVTM and CDR2 ANQGSEA. The CDR3 DNA sequence: TGCAGCGTTGACAGTGGGCCCTACGAGCAGTACTTC. Amino acids: CSVDSGPYEQYF.

V gene TRBV13 combines with J gene TRBJ2-1, with D maybe TRBD1 (6 bases). Between the trimmed V and J ends, which lost 4 bases and 9 bases, there was a span of 16 bases. The CDR3 contains 14 residues. Germline loops: CDR1 PRHDT, CDR2 FYEKMQ (reference sequence). Here the CDR3 DNA reads TGTGCCAGCAGCTACTACAGGGTAGGTACTGAGCAGTTCTTC. Its protein is CASSYYRVGTEQFF.

V is TRBV6-5 and J is TRBJ2-7; 12 nucleotides align to TRBD1. The V gene end was trimmed by 5 bases and the J gene end by 6 bases; junction bases not matched to a gene: 8. Per the germline V gene, CDR1 is MNHEY and CDR2 is SVGAGI. This CDR3 has 15 amino acids. The CDR3 spells CASSPPGTGGREQYF. CDR3 bases: TGTGCCAGCAGTCCACCCGGGACAGGGGGCCGCGAGCAGTACTTC.

The chain links TRBV19 to TRBJ1-5, with D unresolved. The V end lost 3 bases, the J end lost 0 bases, and 9 bases lay between the germline ends. The germline V gene encodes CDR1 LNHDA and CDR2 SQIVND (reference sequence). This CDR3 spans 15 amino acids. CDR3 nucleotide sequence: TGTGCCAGTAGTATGGTGGAGTTTAGCAATCAGCCCCAGCATTTT. It encodes CASSMVEFSNQPQHF.

CDR3 in DNA: TGTGCCAGCCGAGGACTAGCGGGGGGCCGGGCCTACAATGAGCAGTTCTTC. Translating gives CASRGLAGGRAYNEQFF. This rearrangement joins TRBV27 to TRBJ2-1; the match to TRBD2 covers 14 bases. V dropped 8 bases and J dropped 2; count of bases not matched to a gene: 8. The CDR3 totals 17 residues. CDR1 and CDR2 from the germline V gene are MNHEY and SMNVEV (reference sequence).

This clone was recorded once. The chain links TRBV6-2 or TRBV6-3 to TRBJ1-3; D is ambiguous. Germline V CDR1 and CDR2: MNHEY, SVGEGT. V was trimmed by 4 bases and J by 0 bases, leaving 16 bases between them. The CDR3 runs to 17 residues. The CDR3 region has the DNA TGTGCCAGCAGTTTCTTCCCCCTGGGCTACTCTGGAAACACCATATATTTT. Its translation is CASSFFPLGYSGNTIYF.

The rearrangement uses TRBV27 and TRBJ1-1, with 7 bases lining up with TRBD1. This CDR3 is 14 amino acids long. Unmatched junction bases numbered 7, after V lost 4 bases and J lost 5 bases. Germline V lookup: CDR1 MNHEY, CDR2 SMNVEV (reference sequence). The CDR3 sequence is CASSWTRTGTEAFF. Written as DNA, the CDR3 is TGTGCCAGCAGTTGGACCCGGACAGGAACTGAAGCTTTCTTT.

This clone was counted a single time. The sample has other DNA sequences that encode this CDR3 too. The V call is TRBV5-1, the J call TRBJ1-1, with TRBD1 matching over 9 bases. The J segment lost 2 bases and the V segment lost 5 bases, leaving 4 bases of the junction unmatched. Germline V gives CDR1 SGHRS, CDR2 YFSETQ. The CDR3 has 14 amino acids. CDR3 protein: CASSRDRANTEAFF. CDR3 DNA sequence: TGCGCCAGCAGTCGGGACAGGGCAAACACTGAAGCTTTCTTT.

The V call is TRBV29-1, the J call TRBJ1-4; tentatively, D is TRBD1 (5 bases). V was clipped by 2 bases and J by 8 bases, with 6 bases between them. The length of the CDR3 is 11 residues. Germline V CDR1 and CDR2: SQVTM, ANQGSEA. CDR3: CSVERGEKLFF. The CDR3 nucleotides read TGCAGCGTTGAACGGGGGGAAAAACTGTTTTTT. Full variable domain (outside the CDR3, taken from reference TRBV29-1 and TRBJ1-4): SAVISQKPSRDICQRGTSLTIQCQVDSQVTMMFWYRQQPGQSLTLIATANQGSEATYESGFVIDKFPISRPNLTFSTLTVSNMSPEDSSIYLCSVERGEKLFFGSGTQLSVL.

The chain couples TRBV5-1 to TRBJ2-6; 8 nucleotides align to TRBD1. Trimming at V came to 3 bases and at J to 4 bases, leaving 6 bases not matched to a gene. In germline, CDR1 is SGHRS, CDR2 YFSETQ. The CDR3 consists of 16 residues. In nucleotides, the CDR3 is TGCGCCAGCAGCTCTAGACAGGGGACCGGGGCCAACGTCCTGACTTTC. Translated: CASSSRQGTGANVLTF. Drawing the rest from reference TRBV5-1 and TRBJ2-6, the complete variable domain is KAGVTQTPRYLIKTRGQQVTLSCSPISGHRSVSWYQQTPGQGLQFLFEYFSETQRNKGNFPGRFSGRQFSNSRSEMNVSTLELGDSALYLCASSSRQGTGANVLTFGAGSRLTVL.

The chain recombines TRBV5-1 with TRBJ2-7; maybe TRBD2 (6 bases). CDR3 length equals 14 residues. With 4 bases removed from V and 2 bases from J, the gap between germline ends came to 13 bases. Germline assignment: CDR1 SGHRS and CDR2 YFSETQ. CDR3 sequence (DNA): TGCGCCAGCAGCCCCACGACGGGGGCCTACGAGCAGTACTTC. This gives the protein CASSPTTGAYEQYF. Full variable domain (rest looked up from reference TRBV5-1 and TRBJ2-7): KAGVTQTPRYLIKTRGQQVTLSCSPISGHRSVSWYQQTPGQGLQFLFEYFSETQRNKGNFPGRFSGRQFSNSRSEMNVSTLELGDSALYLCASSPTTGAYEQYFGPGTRLTVT.

This clone was counted a single time. J is TRBJ1-1 and V is TRBV5-1, with TRBD1 identical over 7 bases. The junction had 8 bases not matched to a gene; V was cut back by 1 base and J by 5 bases. CDR1 and CDR2 (germline): SGHRS, YFSETQ. The CDR3 has 15 residues. Written as DNA, the CDR3 is TGCGCCAGCAGCTTGACAGGGGCGGTAGGGACTGAAGCTTTCTTT. Its translation: CASSLTGAVGTEAFF.

The V and J genes are TRBV7-2 and TRBJ2-2; 8 bases are shared with TRBD2. Trimming cost V 5 bases and J 6 bases; bases outside gene matches: 14. CDR1 and CDR2 (germline): SGHTA, FQGNSA. This CDR3 is built from 17 residues. Here the CDR3 reads CASSKKGGLGEPGELFF. As DNA, the CDR3 is TGTGCCAGCAGCAAAAAGGGGGGACTAGGGGAGCCCGGGGAGCTGTTTTTT.

This chain connects TRBV12-3 or TRBV12-4 to TRBJ2-7; possibly TRBD2 for D (6 bases). This CDR3 contains 12 residues. V was trimmed by 8 bases and J by 5 bases, leaving 13 bases between them. The CDR3 loop reads CASSPGGNEQYF. The CDR3 nucleotides read TGTGCCAGCTCCCCTGGCGGGAACGAGCAGTACTTC.

The chain links TRBV5-1 to TRBJ2-2; D might be TRBD1 (5 bases). Germline V gives CDR1 SGHRS, CDR2 YFSETQ. The CDR3 is 15 amino acids. Trimming cost V 4 bases and J 0 bases, with 10 bases left between them. The CDR3 sequence: CASSPRQPNTGELFF. CDR3 DNA: TGCGCCAGCAGCCCGCGACAGCCGAACACCGGGGAGCTGTTTTTT.

This clone appeared a single time. The chain uses TRBV9 and TRBJ1-5, with D perhaps matching TRBD1 (6 bases). Looked up from germline, CDR1 is SGDLS and CDR2 is YYNGEE. With 0 bases removed from V and 4 bases from J, the gap between germline ends came to 11 bases. This CDR3 is built from 15 residues. In DNA, the CDR3 is TGTGCCAGCAGCGTAGGGGGGGGCATTAATCAGCCCCAGCATTTT. As protein: CASSVGGGINQPQHF.

This chain links TRBV3-1 (or the pseudogene TRBV3-2) with TRBJ1-2, with a tentative D call TRBD1 (6 bases). The ends were cut back, 2 bases at V and 7 bases at J, with 17 bases in the middle. The germline V gene encodes CDR1 LGHDT and CDR2 YNNKEL (reference sequence). CDR3 length: 15 amino acids. CDR3 in amino acids: CASSQPLTGSAGYTF. The CDR3 nucleotides read TGTGCCAGCAGCCAACCCTTGACAGGTTCGGCTGGCTACACCTTC.

The chain employs TRBV4-1 and TRBJ2-7, with 8 bases that match TRBD1. Looked up from germline, CDR1 is MGHRA and CDR2 is YSYEKL. Trimming removed 0 bases from V and 5 bases from J; junction bases left unmatched: 18. CDR3 length: 19 residues. In DNA form, the CDR3 reads TGCGCCAGCAGCCAAGATCGGGGGTCGATCAGGGGGCAAGTCGACGAGCAGTACTTC. Amino acid sequence: CASSQDRGSIRGQVDEQYF.